A selection of T cell receptor beta chains follows, all from one sample in a study of glioma-infiltrating T cells. TCRdb re-called the multiplex PCR reads with MiXCR, one entry per CDR3 protein. The sample holds a few hundred thousand distinct CDR3 sequences; 41% are singletons and the top ten take approximately 12%. Sequencing used glioma tissue, nonneoplastic brain tissue, or PBMCs (not recorded which). The receptors come from a human donor with low-grade glioma or glioblastoma, undergoing nonglioma brain surgery, or in good health (not recorded which). Each CDR3 is given with its conserved first and last residue. The D gene is left open where the match is weak. Some rows mark clone size as missing; the rest say once, few, many or name a class of expanded clone.

cdr3_nt cdr3_aa clone_size d_call j_call v_call
TGCAGTGCTAGAGATCTCGGACAGGTCACAGATACGCAGTATTTT CSARDLGQVTDTQYF few TRBD1 TRBJ2-3 TRBV20-1
TGTGCCAGCAGCCTGAGAAGGGACTACAATGAGCAGTTCTTC CASSLRRDYNEQFF few . TRBJ2-1 TRBV7-2
TGCAGTGCCACGGACAGGGGAGCAGGAAACACCATATATTTT CSATDRGAGNTIYF . TRBD1 TRBJ1-3 TRBV20-1
TGTGCCAGCACCCGGAGTTCGGCGGGGTTCACAGATACTCAGTATTTT CASTRSSAGFTDTQYF once . TRBJ2-3 TRBV2
TGTGCCAGCAGCTCGCCGGGACAGGCCTCACCGTACGAGCAGTACTTC CASSSPGQASPYEQYF few TRBD1 TRBJ2-7 TRBV7-2
TGTGCCAGCAGCTTAAGGGCAGACACCGGGGAGCTGTTTTTT CASSLRADTGELFF few . TRBJ2-2 TRBV11-1
TGTGCCAGTAGTGAGGGGTCACCTGGCTATGGCTACACCTTC CASSEGSPGYGYTF few . TRBJ1-2 TRBV19
TGCAGTGCTGAGGGTGGGGGGCGAGCGGGGGGTTACAATGAGCAGTTCTTC CSAEGGGRAGGYNEQFF . TRBD2 TRBJ2-1 TRBV20-1
TGTGCCAGCAGTTCAAGGGTGTTTGGCTACACCTTC CASSSRVFGYTF . . TRBJ1-2 TRBV6-2/TRBV6-3
TGTGCCAGCAGCTTAGTAGCGTCTAGCGGGAGGGGTTACGAGCAGTACTTC CASSLVASSGRGYEQYF few TRBD2 TRBJ2-7 TRBV7-2
TGTGCCAGCAGTGAAGCGGGGGACTACGAGCAGTACTTC CASSEAGDYEQYF . . TRBJ2-7 TRBV6-1
TGTGCCAGCAGCTTAGGTCAGACCCAGCATTTT CASSLGQTQHF . . TRBJ1-5 TRBV7-2
TGTGCCAGCAGCCAAGATCCGGGGGGATTACTTGAGCAGTACTTC CASSQDPGGLLEQYF . TRBD2 TRBJ2-7 TRBV4-2